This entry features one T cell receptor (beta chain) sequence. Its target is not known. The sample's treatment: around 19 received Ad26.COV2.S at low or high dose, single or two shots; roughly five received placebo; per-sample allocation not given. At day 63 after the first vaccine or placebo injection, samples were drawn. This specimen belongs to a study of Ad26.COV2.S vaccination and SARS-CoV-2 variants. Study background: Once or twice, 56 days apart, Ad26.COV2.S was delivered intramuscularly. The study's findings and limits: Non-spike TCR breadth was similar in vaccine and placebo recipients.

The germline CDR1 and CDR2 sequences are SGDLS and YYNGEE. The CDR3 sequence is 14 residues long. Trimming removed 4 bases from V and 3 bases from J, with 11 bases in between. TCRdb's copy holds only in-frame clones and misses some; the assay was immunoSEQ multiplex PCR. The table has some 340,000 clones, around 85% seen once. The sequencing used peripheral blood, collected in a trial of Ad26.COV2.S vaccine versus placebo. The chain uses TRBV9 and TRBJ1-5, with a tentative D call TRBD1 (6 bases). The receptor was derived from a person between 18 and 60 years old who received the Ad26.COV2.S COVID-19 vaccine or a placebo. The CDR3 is CASSPTGYNQPQHF. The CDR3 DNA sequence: TGTGCCAGCAGCCCGACAGGTTACAATCAGCCCCAGCATTTT.